This T cell receptor (beta chain) was profiled in a study of early T cells in non-severe SARS-CoV-2 infection. Study findings and constraints: VDJdb matching, biased toward anti-spike CD8 responses, missed private and CD4 specificities.

V lost 5 bases, J lost 2 bases, and 5 bases stayed unmatched. Germline CDR1 and CDR2: MNHEY and SVGAGI. The CDR3 covers 14 residues. MiXCR was run by TCRdb on the 5' RACE reads, yielding one entry per CDR3 protein. The data show tens of thousands of distinct CDR3 sequences, over 10% seen once. This clonotype was counted between two and nine times. Its specificity is unknown. The V and J genes are TRBV6-5 and TRBJ2-7; 8 bases fit TRBD2. The sequence was obtained from an adult who was a healthcare worker with PCR-confirmed SARS-CoV-2 infection or an uninfected control (not recorded which). Sequenced material: whole blood. The CDR3 region has the DNA TGTGCCAGCAGTACGGTCGGGAGGGCCTACGAGCAGTACTTC. It codes for CASSTVGRAYEQYF.